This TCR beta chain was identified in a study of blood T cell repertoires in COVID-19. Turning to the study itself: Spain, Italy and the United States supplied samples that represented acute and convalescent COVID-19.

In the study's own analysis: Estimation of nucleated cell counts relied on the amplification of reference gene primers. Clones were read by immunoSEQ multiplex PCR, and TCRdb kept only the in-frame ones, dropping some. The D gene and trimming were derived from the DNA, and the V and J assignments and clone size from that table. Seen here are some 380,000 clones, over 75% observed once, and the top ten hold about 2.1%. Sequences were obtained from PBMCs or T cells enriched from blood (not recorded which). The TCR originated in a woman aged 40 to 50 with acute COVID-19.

The CDR3 sequence is CASSPGLAGGPYEQYF. The CDR3 DNA reads TGTGCCAGCAGCCCCGGACTAGCGGGGGGACCCTACGAGCAGTACTTC. The chain uses TRBV7-7 and TRBJ2-7; 14 bases match TRBD2. The CDR3 runs 16 residues. The trim removed 5 bases at V and 2 bases at J, leaving 5 bases unmatched. Germline V gene lookup returns CDR1 SSHAT and CDR2 FNYEAQ (reference sequence).